The source of this T cell receptor (beta chain) is a study of graft-versus-host responses after intestinal transplantation. Using immunoSEQ multiplex PCR, the repertoire was profiled, and TCRdb retains in-frame clones only, with some absent. The sample lists about 21,000 clones, 50% to 65% occurring once. The authors plated approximately 200,000 CFSE-labeled responder cells with approximately 200,000 irradiated, violet-dye-labeled stimulator cells. This CDR3 contains 13 residues. Germline CDR1 is LNHNV and CDR2 is YYDKDF (reference sequence). The sample here was alloreactive CD4+ T cells from a mixed lymphocyte reaction culture, taken before intestinal transplant. Subset given: CFSE-low proliferating T cells sorted from approximately 6-day pre-transplant mixed lymphocyte reaction (GvH or HvG direction). The clonotype comes from a human patient who received an intestinal transplant. The rearrangement uses TRBV15 and TRBJ2-5; 9 nucleotides match TRBD1. The J call could be wrong; TRBJ2-7 is a better fit for the DNA end. In nucleotides, the CDR3 is TGTGCCACCAGCAGAAACAGGGGGCCCGAGCAGTACTTC. Translating it yields CATSRNRGPEQYF.